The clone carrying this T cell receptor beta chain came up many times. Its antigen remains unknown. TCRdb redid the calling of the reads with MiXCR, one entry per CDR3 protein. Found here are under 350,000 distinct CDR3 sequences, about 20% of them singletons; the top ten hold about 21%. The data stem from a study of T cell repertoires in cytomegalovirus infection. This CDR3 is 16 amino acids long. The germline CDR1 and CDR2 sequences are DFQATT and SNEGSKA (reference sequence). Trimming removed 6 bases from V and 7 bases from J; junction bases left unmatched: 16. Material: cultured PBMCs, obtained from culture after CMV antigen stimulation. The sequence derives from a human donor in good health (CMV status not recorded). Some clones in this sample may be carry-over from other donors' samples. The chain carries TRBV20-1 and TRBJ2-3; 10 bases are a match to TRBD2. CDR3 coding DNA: TGCAGTGCGCCCCAAGCGGGAGGGTTACACAGTAATACGCAGTATTTT. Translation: CSAPQAGGLHSNTQYF.